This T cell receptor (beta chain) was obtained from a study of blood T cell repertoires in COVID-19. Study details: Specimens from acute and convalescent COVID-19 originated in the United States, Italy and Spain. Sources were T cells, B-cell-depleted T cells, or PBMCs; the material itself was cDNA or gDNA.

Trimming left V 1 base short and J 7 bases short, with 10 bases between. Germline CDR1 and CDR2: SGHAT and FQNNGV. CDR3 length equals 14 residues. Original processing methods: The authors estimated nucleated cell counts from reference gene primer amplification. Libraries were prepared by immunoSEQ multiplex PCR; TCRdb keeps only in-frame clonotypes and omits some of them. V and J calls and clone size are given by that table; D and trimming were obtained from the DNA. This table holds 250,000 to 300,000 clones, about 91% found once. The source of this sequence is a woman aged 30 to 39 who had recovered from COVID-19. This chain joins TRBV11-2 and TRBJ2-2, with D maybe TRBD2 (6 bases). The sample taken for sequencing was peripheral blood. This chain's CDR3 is CASSLARGIGELFF. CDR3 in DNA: TGTGCCAGCAGCTTAGCGCGGGGCATCGGGGAGCTGTTTTTT.